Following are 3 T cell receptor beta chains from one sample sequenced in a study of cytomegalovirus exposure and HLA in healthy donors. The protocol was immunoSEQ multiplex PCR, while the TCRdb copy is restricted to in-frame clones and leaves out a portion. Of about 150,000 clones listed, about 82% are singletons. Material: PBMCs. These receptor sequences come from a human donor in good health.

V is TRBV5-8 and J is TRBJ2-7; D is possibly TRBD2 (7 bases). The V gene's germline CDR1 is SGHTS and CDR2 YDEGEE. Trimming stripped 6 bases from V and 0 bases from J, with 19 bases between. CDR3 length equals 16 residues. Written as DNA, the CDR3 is TGTGCCAGCACCCAATTGGGGGGGGGCAGCTCCTACGAGCAGTACTTC. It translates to CASTQLGGGSSYEQYF.

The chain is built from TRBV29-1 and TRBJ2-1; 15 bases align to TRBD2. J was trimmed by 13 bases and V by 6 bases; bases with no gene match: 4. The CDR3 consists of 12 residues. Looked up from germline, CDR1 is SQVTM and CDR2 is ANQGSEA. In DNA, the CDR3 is TGCAGCGTCGGGACTAGCGGGAGGTTTCAGTTCTTC. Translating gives CSVGTSGRFQFF.

CDR3 region: CATSRDLGRVAFF. CDR3 DNA: TGTGCCACCAGCAGAGATTTGGGGCGCGTGGCTTTCTTT. The V and J genes are TRBV15 and TRBJ1-1; D might be TRBD1 (5 bases). Trimming took 0 bases from V and 11 from J, leaving 13 bases between them. Germline CDR1 reads LNHNV; CDR2 reads YYDKDF (reference sequence). This CDR3 is built from 13 residues.